The text below deals with one T cell receptor (beta chain). A second PCR of roughly 7 to 11 cycles used a sample-barcoded 5' primer and a J-beta primer mix. Each CDR3 protein gets one entry after TCRdb re-called the 5' RACE reads with MiXCR. There are some 1.5 million distinct CDR3 sequences in the sample; 35% to 45% occur only once, and 4% lies in the top ten. This record belongs to a study of blood T cells in healthy people across ages. Germline lookup yields CDR1 MGHRA and CDR2 YSYEKL. There are 16 residues in the CDR3. Input material: blood. The sequence came from a woman between 18 and 29 years old in good health. This chain links TRBV4-1 with TRBJ2-7, with a tentative D call TRBD2 (6 bases). The last part of the DNA fits TRBJ2-5 better; the J call may be wrong. CDR3 protein: CASSHHALAGRETQYF. The CDR3, as DNA: TGCGCCAGCAGCCACCATGCTCTGGCGGGGAGAGAGACCCAGTACTTC.